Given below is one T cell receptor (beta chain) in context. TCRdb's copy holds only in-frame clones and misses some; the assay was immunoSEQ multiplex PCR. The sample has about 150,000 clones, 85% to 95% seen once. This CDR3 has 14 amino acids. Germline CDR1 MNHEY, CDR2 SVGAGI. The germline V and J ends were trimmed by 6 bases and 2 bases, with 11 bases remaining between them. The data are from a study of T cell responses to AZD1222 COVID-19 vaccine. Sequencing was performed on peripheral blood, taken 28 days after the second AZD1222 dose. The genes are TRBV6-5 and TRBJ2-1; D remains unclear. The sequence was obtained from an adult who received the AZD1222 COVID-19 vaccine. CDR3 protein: CASSAKLTYNEQFF. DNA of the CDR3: TGTGCCAGCAGCGCTAAACTTACCTACAATGAGCAGTTCTTC.